The rows below give T cell receptor beta chains drawn from one sample of a study of T cell responses to AZD1222 COVID-19 vaccine. TCRdb keeps only in-frame clones here, not all; method: immunoSEQ multiplex PCR. This sample has approximately 110,000 clones, with about 90% found just once. Sequencing used peripheral blood, obtained on day 0 of AZD1222 vaccination. The receptors shown here come from an adult in good health. CDR3s include the opening cysteine and the closing phenylalanine or tryptophan. D genes are given only for firm matches. Clone size is given for some rows only: seen once, a few or many times, or a class if the clone is expanded.

v_gene: TRBV6-5; d_gene: TRBD2; j_gene: TRBJ2-3; abundance: .; CDR3nt: TGTGCCAGCACCCCGACTAGCGGGGGGGCAGATACGCAGTATTTT; CDR3aa: CASTPTSGGADTQYF
v_gene: TRBV19; d_gene: TRBD1; j_gene: TRBJ2-7; abundance: .; CDR3nt: TGTGCCAGTAGTATTTCGGGACAGAAATCCTACGAGCAGTACTTC; CDR3aa: CASSISGQKSYEQYF
v_gene: TRBV30; d_gene: .; j_gene: TRBJ2-7; abundance: many; CDR3nt: TGTGCCTGGAGACCGCAGGGGCTAAGCGAGCAGTACTTC; CDR3aa: CAWRPQGLSEQYF
v_gene: TRBV9; d_gene: TRBD1; j_gene: TRBJ1-3; abundance: .; CDR3nt: TGTGCCAGCAGAATGACAGGGTCTTCGGGAAACACCATATATTTT; CDR3aa: CASRMTGSSGNTIYF
v_gene: TRBV6-5; d_gene: TRBD1; j_gene: TRBJ2-7; abundance: .; CDR3nt: TGTGCCAGCAGTTACGGGACAGGGGGCTACGAGCAGTACTTC; CDR3aa: CASSYGTGGYEQYF
v_gene: TRBV30; d_gene: .; j_gene: TRBJ1-2; abundance: .; CDR3nt: TGTGCCTGGGGACAGCCCTATAGCGGCTACACCTTC; CDR3aa: CAWGQPYSGYTF
v_gene: TRBV10-3; d_gene: .; j_gene: TRBJ1-1; abundance: .; CDR3nt: TGTGCCATCAGTGAGTCAGGCAGGGCGAACACTGAAGCTTTCTTT; CDR3aa: CAISESGRANTEAFF
v_gene: TRBV27; d_gene: TRBD2; j_gene: TRBJ2-7; abundance: .; CDR3nt: TGTGCCAGCAGTTCAACGGGACTAGCGACTCTCTTC; CDR3aa: CASSSTGLATLF
v_gene: TRBV6-1; d_gene: .; j_gene: TRBJ1-2; abundance: few; CDR3nt: TGTGCCAGCAGTGAAATTGATTCGGCCCCCTATGGCTACACCTTC; CDR3aa: CASSEIDSAPYGYTF
v_gene: TRBV7-6; d_gene: .; j_gene: TRBJ2-2; abundance: few; CDR3nt: TGTGCCAGCAGCTCCTCCGCCTCGAGGGACCCGAGCACCGGGGAGCTGTTTTTT; CDR3aa: CASSSSASRDPSTGELFF
v_gene: TRBV15; d_gene: .; j_gene: TRBJ2-5; abundance: .; CDR3nt: TGTGCCACCAGCAGAGTAGTTCGAGAGACCCAGTACTTC; CDR3aa: CATSRVVRETQYF
v_gene: TRBV4-1; d_gene: .; j_gene: TRBJ1-4; abundance: .; CDR3nt: TGCGCCAGCAGCCAAGCGGGCCTTGGTGGGGGGCCCGCAACTAATGAAAAACTGTTTTTT; CDR3aa: CASSQAGLGGGPATNEKLFF
v_gene: TRBV28; d_gene: TRBD2; j_gene: TRBJ2-7; abundance: .; CDR3nt: TGTGCCAGCAGTAGAAGGACTAGCGGGAGACCTTCCGAGCAGTACTTC; CDR3aa: CASSRRTSGRPSEQYF
v_gene: TRBV29-1; d_gene: .; j_gene: TRBJ1-1; abundance: .; CDR3nt: TGCAGCGTTTCCAAAGGGCTAGACACTGAAGCTTTCTTT; CDR3aa: CSVSKGLDTEAFF
v_gene: TRBV9; d_gene: .; j_gene: TRBJ2-3; abundance: .; CDR3nt: TGTGCCAGAAGACTTCAGGGGCTACTAACAGATACGCAGTATTTT; CDR3aa: CARRLQGLLTDTQYF
v_gene: TRBV12-5; d_gene: .; j_gene: TRBJ1-5; abundance: .; CDR3nt: TGTGCTAGTGCCCTGACAGCTAGCCAGCCCCAGCATTTT; CDR3aa: CASALTASQPQHF
v_gene: TRBV5-1; d_gene: .; j_gene: TRBJ2-4; abundance: .; CDR3nt: TGCGCCAGCAGCCTGACGGTTGGTATGGACATTCAGTACTTC; CDR3aa: CASSLTVGMDIQYF
v_gene: TRBV5-4; d_gene: .; j_gene: TRBJ1-2; abundance: .; CDR3nt: TGTGCCAGCAGCTTGTGGGGGGGCCGGACCGATGGCTACACCTTC; CDR3aa: CASSLWGGRTDGYTF
v_gene: TRBV28; d_gene: .; j_gene: TRBJ1-2; abundance: .; CDR3nt: TGTGCCAGCAGTTTAAGTAACTATGGCTACACCTTC; CDR3aa: CASSLSNYGYTF
v_gene: TRBV6-2/TRBV6-3; d_gene: .; j_gene: TRBJ2-1; abundance: .; CDR3nt: TGTGCCAGCAGTCAATCCGAAAGCGTTGAGCAGTTCTTC; CDR3aa: CASSQSESVEQFF
v_gene: TRBV10-3; d_gene: TRBD1; j_gene: TRBJ1-1; abundance: .; CDR3nt: TGTGCCGTTGGGACAGGGGGTCGGGACACTGAAGCTTTCTTT; CDR3aa: CAVGTGGRDTEAFF
v_gene: TRBV30; d_gene: TRBD1; j_gene: TRBJ2-7; abundance: few; CDR3nt: TGTGCCGCGACAGGGGGCTACGAGCAGTACTTC; CDR3aa: CAATGGYEQYF
v_gene: TRBV19; d_gene: .; j_gene: TRBJ1-5; abundance: .; CDR3nt: TGTGCCAGTAGCCAACAGGCGAATCAGCCCCAGCATTTT; CDR3aa: CASSQQANQPQHF
v_gene: TRBV9; d_gene: .; j_gene: TRBJ1-5; abundance: .; CDR3nt: TGTGCCAGCAGCGCCGAGGGGGTAATCAATCAGCCCCAGCATTTT; CDR3aa: CASSAEGVINQPQHF
v_gene: TRBV5-1; d_gene: .; j_gene: TRBJ2-1; abundance: .; CDR3nt: TGCGCCAGCAGCCCCAGGGGCAACGTCTTCGATGAGCAGTTCTTC; CDR3aa: CASSPRGNVFDEQFF
v_gene: TRBV19; d_gene: TRBD1; j_gene: TRBJ2-3; abundance: few; CDR3nt: TGTGCCAGTTTGGGCCGGGGACAGAGCACAGATACGCAGTATTTT; CDR3aa: CASLGRGQSTDTQYF
v_gene: TRBV11-3; d_gene: .; j_gene: TRBJ2-5; abundance: .; CDR3nt: TGTGCCAGCAGCTTATTGTTCTCTGGCCAAGAGACCCAGTACTTC; CDR3aa: CASSLLFSGQETQYF
v_gene: TRBV5-4; d_gene: TRBD1; j_gene: TRBJ1-2; abundance: .; CDR3nt: TGTGCCAGCAGTTTCTGGGGAACAGGGGCGGGTGGCTACACCTTC; CDR3aa: CASSFWGTGAGGYTF
v_gene: TRBV19; d_gene: TRBD1; j_gene: TRBJ1-1; abundance: once; CDR3nt: TGTGCCAGTAGTAAAACCTGGACAGGGAACACTGAAGCTTTCTTT; CDR3aa: CASSKTWTGNTEAFF
v_gene: TRBV5-1; d_gene: .; j_gene: TRBJ1-5; abundance: .; CDR3nt: TGCGCCAGCAGCACGGACCAGGGTAGAAATCAGCCCCAGCATTTT; CDR3aa: CASSTDQGRNQPQHF
v_gene: TRBV6-2/TRBV6-3; d_gene: TRBD1; j_gene: TRBJ2-3; abundance: .; CDR3nt: TGTGCCAGCAGTTACTTTGGACAGGGGGCGACAGATACGCAGTATTTT; CDR3aa: CASSYFGQGATDTQYF
v_gene: TRBV19; d_gene: .; j_gene: TRBJ2-7; abundance: .; CDR3nt: TGTGCCAGTAGTAGAGGCCTTGAGCAGTACTTC; CDR3aa: CASSRGLEQYF
v_gene: TRBV7-2; d_gene: .; j_gene: TRBJ2-3; abundance: .; CDR3nt: TGTGCCAGCAGATATAACACAGATACGCAGTATTTT; CDR3aa: CASRYNTDTQYF
v_gene: TRBV19; d_gene: TRBD1; j_gene: TRBJ1-2; abundance: .; CDR3nt: TGTGCCAGTAGTGGGGGGACAGGGGCCGGAGGGGCTTATGGCTACACCTTC; CDR3aa: CASSGGTGAGGAYGYTF
v_gene: TRBV25-1; d_gene: .; j_gene: TRBJ1-4; abundance: .; CDR3nt: TGTGCCAGCAGTGAAGGAACGGGAACTAATGAAAAACTGTTTTTT; CDR3aa: CASSEGTGTNEKLFF
v_gene: TRBV28; d_gene: .; j_gene: TRBJ1-2; abundance: .; CDR3nt: TGTGCCAGCAGCCCACTGGGGAACTATGGCTACACCTTC; CDR3aa: CASSPLGNYGYTF
v_gene: TRBV20-1; d_gene: .; j_gene: TRBJ2-3; abundance: .; CDR3nt: TGCAGTGCTCATTACACAGATACGCAGTATTTT; CDR3aa: CSAHYTDTQYF
v_gene: TRBV27; d_gene: .; j_gene: TRBJ1-3; abundance: .; CDR3nt: TGTGCCAGCTCCCGAACCCCACAGCTGAACACCATATATTTT; CDR3aa: CASSRTPQLNTIYF
v_gene: TRBV4-1; d_gene: TRBD1; j_gene: TRBJ1-2; abundance: .; CDR3nt: TGCGCCAGCAGCCATCCAGGGCGCCGGGACAGCTCCCCTAACTATGGCTACACCTTC; CDR3aa: CASSHPGRRDSSPNYGYTF
v_gene: TRBV30; d_gene: .; j_gene: TRBJ1-2; abundance: .; CDR3nt: TGTGCCTGGAGTGTAGCTAGCACAGGGCTCTATGGCTACACCTTC; CDR3aa: CAWSVASTGLYGYTF
v_gene: TRBV5-6; d_gene: .; j_gene: TRBJ2-7; abundance: .; CDR3nt: TGTGCCAGCAGCGCCGGGACGGAGGTAGTGCAGTACTTC; CDR3aa: CASSAGTEVVQYF
v_gene: TRBV2; d_gene: .; j_gene: TRBJ2-5; abundance: .; CDR3nt: TGTGCCAGCAATCGGAAGGTGCTGGAGACCCAGTACTTC; CDR3aa: CASNRKVLETQYF
v_gene: TRBV28; d_gene: .; j_gene: TRBJ1-1; abundance: .; CDR3nt: TGTGCCAGCAGACTCATGACAGGGAACACTGAAGCTTTCTTT; CDR3aa: CASRLMTGNTEAFF
v_gene: TRBV5-1; d_gene: .; j_gene: TRBJ1-3; abundance: .; CDR3nt: TGCGCCAGCAGCCCCGGTCGGAGGGTGGACTCTGGAAACACCATATATTTT; CDR3aa: CASSPGRRVDSGNTIYF
v_gene: TRBV5-1; d_gene: .; j_gene: TRBJ2-7; abundance: few; CDR3nt: TGCGCCAGCAGCTTGGATTTGGGTTACGAGCAGTACTTC; CDR3aa: CASSLDLGYEQYF
v_gene: TRBV7-6; d_gene: TRBD1; j_gene: TRBJ2-7; abundance: .; CDR3nt: TGTGCCAGCAGCTGGGACAGGTACTCCTACGAGCAGTACTTC; CDR3aa: CASSWDRYSYEQYF
v_gene: TRBV19; d_gene: .; j_gene: TRBJ1-1; abundance: .; CDR3nt: TGTGCCAGTATCCTATGGGGGACTGAAGCTTTCTTT; CDR3aa: CASILWGTEAFF
v_gene: TRBV2; d_gene: TRBD1; j_gene: TRBJ2-1; abundance: .; CDR3nt: TGTGCCAGCAGTGGACAGGGTGAGCAGTTCTTC; CDR3aa: CASSGQGEQFF
v_gene: TRBV7-8; d_gene: TRBD2; j_gene: TRBJ2-1; abundance: .; CDR3nt: TGTGCCAGCAGCTTATTCCGGCTAGCGGGGATGAATGAGCAGTTCTTC; CDR3aa: CASSLFRLAGMNEQFF
v_gene: TRBV9; d_gene: .; j_gene: TRBJ2-3; abundance: .; CDR3nt: TGTGCCAGCAGCCCCCGAGATAGGCGGAGGGCCGGGGGAGATACGCAGTATTTT; CDR3aa: CASSPRDRRRAGGDTQYF
v_gene: TRBV6-5; d_gene: .; j_gene: TRBJ1-2; abundance: .; CDR3nt: TGTGCCAGCAGTTACAGGGACATGAGGCATGGCTACACCTTC; CDR3aa: CASSYRDMRHGYTF
v_gene: TRBV28; d_gene: TRBD2; j_gene: TRBJ2-1; abundance: .; CDR3nt: TGTGCCAGCAGTTCGTTTAGCGGGAGCGGCCCAAAACAGTTCTTC; CDR3aa: CASSSFSGSGPKQFF
v_gene: TRBV19; d_gene: .; j_gene: TRBJ1-2; abundance: .; CDR3nt: TGTGCCAGTAGTACTCCCGGTCAGAAGGGCTACACCTTC; CDR3aa: CASSTPGQKGYTF
v_gene: TRBV4-1; d_gene: TRBD2; j_gene: TRBJ2-3; abundance: .; CDR3nt: TGCGCCAGCAGCCAAGGGACTAGCGGGGGGGCCGGGTCAGATACGCAGTATTTT; CDR3aa: CASSQGTSGGAGSDTQYF
v_gene: TRBV11-2; d_gene: .; j_gene: TRBJ2-1; abundance: once; CDR3nt: TGTGCCAGCAGCTTAGGCCTAGCGAACTACAATGAGCAGTTCTTC; CDR3aa: CASSLGLANYNEQFF
v_gene: TRBV19; d_gene: .; j_gene: TRBJ1-3; abundance: .; CDR3nt: TGTGCCAGTAGCCCTTTCTACGGGGAGCTGGGAAACACCATATATTTT; CDR3aa: CASSPFYGELGNTIYF
v_gene: TRBV12-3/TRBV12-4; d_gene: .; j_gene: TRBJ1-1; abundance: .; CDR3nt: TGTGCCAGCGGTTACAGGAACACTGAAGCTTTCTTT; CDR3aa: CASGYRNTEAFF
v_gene: TRBV28; d_gene: TRBD1; j_gene: TRBJ2-5; abundance: .; CDR3nt: TGTGCCACCCTCTCGGGGACAGGGGAAGAGACCCAGTACTTC; CDR3aa: CATLSGTGEETQYF
v_gene: TRBV7-9; d_gene: .; j_gene: TRBJ1-3; abundance: .; CDR3nt: TGTGCCAGCAGCTTAGCCGGGGACACCATATATTTT; CDR3aa: CASSLAGDTIYF
v_gene: TRBV7-9; d_gene: .; j_gene: TRBJ1-2; abundance: .; CDR3nt: TGTGCCAGCAGCCTCCGGGGCGCGTATGGCTACACCTTC; CDR3aa: CASSLRGAYGYTF